The 25 T cell receptor beta chains listed next were all sequenced from one sample in a study of T cells after yellow fever vaccination. TCRdb reanalysed the 5' RACE reads using MiXCR and keeps one entry per CDR3 protein. The sample lists 500,000 to 700,000 distinct CDR3 sequences, roughly 21% occurring once. The sequencing used PBMCs, collected 15 days after the yellow fever booster vaccination. Receptor source: a man aged 25 to 40 who received the YFV17D yellow fever vaccine.

The chain uses TRBV5-1 and TRBJ2-5; 7 positions match TRBD1. Germline V gives CDR1 SGHRS, CDR2 YFSETQ. J lost 0 bases, V lost 8 bases, and 10 bases had no gene match. This CDR3 has 15 residues. The CDR3 DNA follows: TGCGCCAGTAATGCAGGGGGAGCGTACCAAGAGACCCAGTACTTC. It encodes CASNAGGAYQETQYF.

This clonotype was counted a few times. This rearrangement joins TRBV7-9 to TRBJ2-5; 7 nucleotides agree with TRBD1. Germline V gene data show CDR1 as SEHNR and CDR2 as FQNEAQ (reference sequence). The CDR3 consists of 15 residues. J gave up 1 base and V 5 bases, and 7 bases lay outside the gene matches. The CDR3 DNA sequence: TGTGCCAGCAGCGTTCGGGACAGTGTCCAAGAGACCCAGTACTTC. Protein product: CASSVRDSVQETQYF.

This rearrangement joins TRBV6-5 to TRBJ2-5; no firm D call. The length of the CDR3 is 13 residues. CDR1 and CDR2 (germline): MNHEY, SVGAGI. V was pared by 7 bases and J by 5 bases, with 14 bases between. CDR3: CASKLVRQETQYF. CDR3 DNA sequence: TGTGCCAGCAAGTTGGTCCGGCAGGAGACCCAGTACTTC.

This clonotype was observed a few times. This sequence joins TRBV5-1 and TRBJ2-1, with 9 bases lining up with TRBD2. This CDR3 spans 19 amino acids. With 5 bases clipped from V and 8 bases from J, the junction kept 23 bases outside the gene matches. Germline assignment: CDR1 SGHRS and CDR2 YFSETQ. CDR3 sequence: CASSGGGGTSKFNLHEQFF. The CDR3 nucleotides read TGCGCCAGCAGTGGAGGAGGAGGGACTAGCAAATTCAACCTGCATGAGCAGTTCTTC.

CDR3 loop: CASRGGSTDTQYF. DNA of the CDR3: TGTGCCAGCAGGGGCGGGAGCACAGATACGCAGTATTTT. The J gene is TRBJ2-3, the V gene TRBV28; TRBD2 might be the D (5 bases). V dropped 6 bases and J dropped 0 bases, with 7 bases sitting between them. Germline CDR1 MDHEN, CDR2 SYDVKM. The CDR3 is 13 amino acids.

This clonotype was observed a handful of times. This chain links TRBV5-1 with TRBJ2-7; TRBD1 aligns across 7 bases. From germline, CDR1 is SGHRS and CDR2 YFSETQ. The junction had 9 bases not matched to a gene; V was cut back by 6 bases and J by 3 bases. The CDR3 sequence is 14 residues long. DNA for the CDR3: TGCGCCAGCAATCCTGAGGGGGCGGGCTACGAGCAGTACTTC. Translation gives CASNPEGAGYEQYF.

The CDR3 DNA is TGTGCCACCAGCAGAGATCTCGTTAGCGGGAGAGTTTTTGTTTACGAGCAGTACTTC. This gives the protein CATSRDLVSGRVFVYEQYF. V and J are TRBV15 and TRBJ2-7; 9 positions agree with TRBD2. This CDR3 is built from 19 residues. From germline, CDR1 is LNHNV and CDR2 YYDKDF (reference sequence). The V and J ends lost 0 bases and 4 bases, in that order; junction bases with no gene match: 16.

This clonotype was counted once. The genes are TRBV6-1 and TRBJ2-5; 7 nucleotides line up with TRBD1. Looked up from germline, CDR1 is MNHNS and CDR2 is SASEGT. The J segment lost 3 bases and the V segment lost 8 bases, leaving 15 bases of the junction unmatched. This CDR3 contains 16 residues. CDR3 nucleotides: TGTGCCAGCCGAGACTTTTACAACCAGGGGGAAGAGACCCAGTACTTC. It encodes CASRDFYNQGEETQYF.

The chain links TRBV12-5 to TRBJ2-5, with 8 bases aligning to TRBD1. CDR3 length: 14 residues. Trimming took 5 bases from V and 7 from J; bases not matched to a gene: 9. CDR1 and CDR2 from the germline V gene are LGHNT and FRNRAP. CDR3 region: CASGPGQGSGTQYF. Here the CDR3 DNA reads TGTGCTAGTGGTCCCGGACAGGGTTCGGGGACCCAGTACTTC.

This clonotype was observed at least ten times. The V gene is TRBV5-1, the J gene TRBJ2-3; D possibly corresponds to TRBD1 (6 bases). There are 13 residues in the CDR3. Trimming removed 0 bases at V and 7 bases at J, with 9 bases between. Per the germline V gene, CDR1 is SGHRS and CDR2 is YFSETQ. CDR3 residues: CASSLAGAYTQYF. CDR3 sequence (DNA): TGCGCCAGCAGCTTGGCAGGGGCTTATACGCAGTATTTT.

This clonotype turned up a few times. This chain connects TRBV12-3 or TRBV12-4 to TRBJ1-6; D is undetermined. The CDR3 consists of 13 residues. V gave up 5 bases and J gave up 7 bases, with 9 bases separating them. CDR3 DNA: TGTGCCAGCAGTGGTACGGAGAATTCACCCCTCCACTTT. It codes for CASSGTENSPLHF.

This clonotype was seen only a few times. CDR3 sequence: CASSPGVAEYNEQFF. In DNA form, the CDR3 reads TGTGCCAGCAGCCCTGGAGTAGCGGAGTACAATGAGCAGTTCTTC. The V gene is TRBV7-6, the J gene TRBJ2-1, with D perhaps matching TRBD2 (6 bases). Germline-derived CDR1 and CDR2 are SGHVS and FNYEAQ. V shed 5 bases and J shed 4 bases, with 15 bases lying between them. The CDR3 is made up of 15 amino acids.

This clonotype came up a few times. V and J are TRBV29-1 and TRBJ2-3; D is uncertain. Germline lookup yields CDR1 SQVTM and CDR2 ANQGSEA. The CDR3 sequence is 13 residues long. V lost 3 bases and J 0 bases, leaving 7 bases between the germline ends. CDR3 sequence: CSVEKTSTDTQYF. CDR3 nucleotide sequence: TGCAGCGTTGAGAAGACTAGCACAGATACGCAGTATTTT.

This clonotype turned up a few times. The chain combines TRBV4-3 with TRBJ2-2, with 7 bases lining up with TRBD2. The CDR3 runs 18 residues. J was trimmed by 0 bases and V by 1 base; bases with no gene match: 8. CDR1 is LGHNA, CDR2 YSLEER, per germline. The chain's CDR3 is CASSQAFDSGTNTGELFF. In DNA form, the CDR3 reads TGCGCCAGCAGCCAAGCCTTTGACAGCGGGACGAACACCGGGGAGCTGTTTTTT.

This clonotype was seen a few times. V usage is TRBV6-1 and J usage is TRBJ2-7; D might be TRBD2 (5 bases). Germline lookup yields CDR1 MNHNS and CDR2 SASEGT. The V end was cut by 6 bases, the J end by 3 bases, with 18 bases between. The CDR3 sequence is 15 residues long. The CDR3 sequence: CASRANGVGNYEQYF. As DNA, the CDR3 is TGTGCCAGCAGAGCTAACGGGGTAGGGAACTACGAGCAGTACTTC.

The chain uses TRBV20-1 and TRBJ2-2, with TRBD2 identical over 11 bases. The CDR3 is 16 amino acids. Germline V lookup: CDR1 DFQATT, CDR2 SNEGSKA (reference sequence). V lost 0 bases and J lost 0; bases outside the gene matches: 0. Here the CDR3 DNA reads TGCAGTGCTAGAGAGGGACTAGCGGCGAACACCGGGGAGCTGTTTTTT. It yields the protein CSAREGLAANTGELFF.

This clonotype was recorded a few times. V and J are TRBV7-9 and TRBJ2-7; 10 bases agree with TRBD1. Germline V gene sequence: CDR1 SEHNR, CDR2 FQNEAQ (reference sequence). V shed 1 base, J shed 6 bases, and the junction held 9 bases outside the gene matches. The CDR3 spans 16 residues. This chain's CDR3 is CASSLVAGTGAGEQYF. The CDR3 bases are TGTGCCAGCAGCTTAGTAGCCGGGACAGGGGCTGGCGAGCAGTACTTC.

This clonotype showed up just a few times. The V call is TRBV12-3 or TRBV12-4, the J call TRBJ1-5; D uncertain. This CDR3 comprises 14 residues. Trimming stripped 5 bases from V and 6 bases from J, with 14 bases between. The CDR3 bases are TGTGCCAGCAGTGACTTCTTCAGAGGTCAGCCCCAGCATTTT. The encoded protein is CASSDFFRGQPQHF.

The gene calls are TRBV7-2 and TRBJ2-1, with 8 positions matching TRBD1. The CDR3 is made up of 16 amino acids. Trimming cost V 5 bases and J 1 base; bases outside gene matches: 7. From germline, CDR1 is SGHTA and CDR2 FQGNSA. CDR3: CASSLSGGLSYNEQFF. DNA for the CDR3: TGTGCCAGCAGCCTCTCAGGGGGCCTATCCTACAATGAGCAGTTCTTC.

This clonotype has more than one count but fewer than ten. This sequence joins TRBV24-1 and TRBJ2-1; 10 bases match TRBD2. CDR3 size: 16 residues. Germline V gene sequence: CDR1 KGHDR, CDR2 SFDVKD. The V gene end was trimmed by 6 bases and the J gene end by 2 bases; junction bases not matched to a gene: 6. The DNA of the CDR3 is TGTGCCACCAGTTCAACTAGCGGGAATGCCTACAATGAGCAGTTCTTC. Protein: CATSSTSGNAYNEQFF.

The DNA for the CDR3 is TGTGCCAGCAGTTTAAGGGGTATGAACACCGGGGAGCTGTTTTTT. Amino acids: CASSLRGMNTGELFF. The J gene is TRBJ2-2, the V gene TRBV27; D might be TRBD1 (5 bases). Looked up from germline, CDR1 is MNHEY and CDR2 is SMNVEV (reference sequence). CDR3 length equals 15 residues. The germline V and J ends were trimmed by 2 bases and 1 base, with 8 bases remaining between them.

V and J are TRBV27 and TRBJ1-6, with unresolved D. Trimming stripped 4 bases from V and 0 bases from J, with 10 bases between. CDR3 length: 16 residues. Germline V gene sequence: CDR1 MNHEY, CDR2 SMNVEV (reference sequence). The CDR3 loop reads CASSWTASSYNSPLHF. Here the CDR3 DNA reads TGTGCCAGCAGTTGGACGGCGAGCTCCTATAATTCACCCCTCCACTTT.

This clonotype was seen more than once but under ten times. The chain employs TRBV12-3 or TRBV12-4 and TRBJ2-7; the match to TRBD2 covers 7 bases. The trim removed 5 bases at V and 3 bases at J, leaving 7 bases unmatched. CDR3 size: 14 residues. The CDR3 nucleotides read TGTGCCAGCAGTCCCCGAAGGACTAGCTACGAGCAGTACTTC. Translated, it gives CASSPRRTSYEQYF.

This clonotype was observed a few times. V and J are TRBV3-1 and TRBJ2-1; a weak D match, TRBD2 (6 bases). V was pared by 1 base and J by 6 bases, with 13 bases between. Germline lookup yields CDR1 LGHDT and CDR2 YNNKEL (reference sequence). The CDR3 is 15 amino acids. The CDR3 nucleotides read TGTGCCAGCAGCCAAGTTACAATCGGGGGCAATGAGCAGTTCTTC. Translated, it gives CASSQVTIGGNEQFF.

This clonotype appeared a few times. The rearrangement links TRBV4-3 to TRBJ2-5; D gene ambiguous. Germline assignment: CDR1 LGHNA and CDR2 YSLEER. With 0 bases removed from V and 5 bases from J, the gap between germline ends came to 16 bases. This CDR3 has 16 residues. The CDR3 nucleotides read TGCGCCAGCAGCCAAGATTTTGGATCCGGTGGGGAGACCCAGTACTTC. Translating gives CASSQDFGSGGETQYF.